The rows below give T cell receptor beta chains drawn from one sample of a study of early T cells in non-severe SARS-CoV-2 infection. TCRdb passed the 5' RACE reads through MiXCR, listing each CDR3 protein once. The table includes about 88,000 distinct CDR3 sequences, under 15% detected once. Sequencing was done on a sample of whole blood. The receptor source for this set is an adult who was a healthcare worker with PCR-confirmed SARS-CoV-2 infection or an uninfected control (not recorded which). CDR3s include the opening cysteine and the closing phenylalanine or tryptophan. The D gene is left open where the match is weak. Clone size is stated in some rows and not others, as once, few, many or a class when expanded.

>TRBJ2-7|NA|TRBV3-1|many
TGTGCCAGCAGCCAGGACCCGACCTACGAGCAGTACTTC
CASSQDPTYEQYF
>TRBJ2-3|TRBD2|TRBV7-8|few
TGTGCCAGCAGCCCCACACTAGCGGGGTTTACAGATACGCAGTATTTT
CASSPTLAGFTDTQYF
>TRBJ1-1|NA|TRBV13|NA
TGTGCCAGCAGCTTAGATACAGAAATTGGGTTCACTGAAGCTTTCTTT
CASSLDTEIGFTEAFF
>TRBJ1-5|NA|TRBV11-1|few
TGTGCCAGCAGCTTAGCGGAGGATCAGCCCCAGCATTTT
CASSLAEDQPQHF
>TRBJ2-7|NA|TRBV20-1|few
TGCAGTGCTAGACTGGGAAACGAGCAGTACTTC
CSARLGNEQYF
>TRBJ2-5|TRBD2|TRBV3-1|few
TGTGCCAGCAGCCAAGCCCTTCCCGGGACTAGCCAAGAGACCCAGTACTTC
CASSQALPGTSQETQYF
>TRBJ1-2|NA|TRBV28|few
TGTGCCAGCAGCCGTCGACAATCTAACTATGGCTACACCTTC
CASSRRQSNYGYTF
>TRBJ2-7|NA|TRBV6-1|many
TGTGCCAGCAGTGGGGAAAGACTGTTTGTGCAGTACTTC
CASSGERLFVQYF
>TRBJ1-1|TRBD1|TRBV2|NA
TGTGCCAGCATCCTCGACAGGGGTGCTGAAGCTTTCTTT
CASILDRGAEAFF
>TRBJ2-6|NA|TRBV6-2/TRBV6-3|few
TGTGCCAGCAGTTGGGACTCTGGGGCCAACGTCCTGACTTTC
CASSWDSGANVLTF
>TRBJ2-5|NA|TRBV3-1|many
TGTGCCAGCATGCAGACTGGGCTTGCGCAGACCCAGTACTTC
CASMQTGLAQTQYF
>TRBJ1-1|NA|TRBV12-3/TRBV12-4|few
TGTGCCAGCAGCCCGCGGAACTCGAACACTGAAGCTTTCTTT
CASSPRNSNTEAFF
>TRBJ2-1|NA|TRBV5-6|NA
TGTGCCAGCAGCCTCAGAGGGCGAGGTAATGAGCAGTTCTTC
CASSLRGRGNEQFF
>TRBJ1-4|NA|TRBV7-2|few
TGTGCCAGCAGCTTAGCTAGGGTCGGGTCTTCAAATGAAAAACTGTTTTTT
CASSLARVGSSNEKLFF
>TRBJ2-7|TRBD2|TRBV27|NA
TGTGCCAGCAGTCCAGCGGGAGGGGTTTCAAAAGAGCAGTACTTC
CASSPAGGVSKEQYF
>TRBJ1-3|NA|TRBV28|NA
TGTGCCAGCAGTTCGGCGACACTCTCTGGAAACACCATATATTTT
CASSSATLSGNTIYF
>TRBJ1-5|NA|TRBV20-1|few
TGCAGTGCTACCGGGCAGATCGATCAGCCCCAGCATTTT
CSATGQIDQPQHF
>TRBJ2-4|NA|TRBV28|NA
TGTGCCAGCAGTTTGGGGGGACTAGCCAAAAACATTCAGTACTTC
CASSLGGLAKNIQYF
>TRBJ2-7|NA|TRBV5-5|few
TGTGCCAGCAGCCTTACCCGCCGGGACGACGTGGAGCAGTACTTC
CASSLTRRDDVEQYF
>TRBJ1-2|NA|TRBV21-1|many
TGTGCCCCGCGTAGGGAGTATGGCTACACCTTC
CAPRREYGYTF
>TRBJ2-7|TRBD2|TRBV28|NA
TGTGCCAGCACCCGGGGGGTGCGTGAGCAGTACTTC
CASTRGVREQYF
>TRBJ1-4|NA|TRBV28|NA
TGTGCCAGCAGCTTACGGGGGAATGAAAAACTGTTTTTT
CASSLRGNEKLFF
>TRBJ2-1|NA|TRBV12-3/TRBV12-4|many
TGTGCCAGCAGCCTTGCAAGGTCCTACAATGAGCAGTTCTTC
CASSLARSYNEQFF
>TRBJ2-5|NA|TRBV6-2/TRBV6-3|many
TGTGCCAGCGTCTGGAGAAACCTCCAAGAGACCCAGTACTTC
CASVWRNLQETQYF
>TRBJ2-2|NA|TRBV27|NA
TGTGCCAGCAGTCCCGGAGCGGAGCGATACACCGGGGAGCTGTTTTTT
CASSPGAERYTGELFF
>TRBJ2-6|NA|TRBV20-1|NA
TGCAGCGCAATTAGGGGGGCCAACGTCCTGACTTTC
CSAIRGANVLTF
>TRBJ1-5|TRBD1|TRBV20-1|NA
TGCTCCGGGACAGAGGATAGCAATCAGCCCCAGCATTTT
CSGTEDSNQPQHF
>TRBJ1-5|NA|TRBV28|NA
TGTGCCAGCAGTTACCGCGCGGGTCGACATAGCAATCAGCCCCAGCATTTT
CASSYRAGRHSNQPQHF